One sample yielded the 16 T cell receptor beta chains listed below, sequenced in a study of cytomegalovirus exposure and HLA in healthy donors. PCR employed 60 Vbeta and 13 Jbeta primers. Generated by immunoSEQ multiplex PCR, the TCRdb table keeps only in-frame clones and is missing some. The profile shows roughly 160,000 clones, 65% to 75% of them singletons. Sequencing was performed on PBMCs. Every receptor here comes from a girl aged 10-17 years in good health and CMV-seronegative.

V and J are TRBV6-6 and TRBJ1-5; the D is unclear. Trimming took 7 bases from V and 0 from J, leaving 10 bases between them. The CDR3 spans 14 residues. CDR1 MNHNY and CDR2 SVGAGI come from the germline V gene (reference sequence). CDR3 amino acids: CASKWEDSNQPQHF. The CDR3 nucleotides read TGTGCCAGCAAATGGGAGGATAGCAATCAGCCCCAGCATTTT.

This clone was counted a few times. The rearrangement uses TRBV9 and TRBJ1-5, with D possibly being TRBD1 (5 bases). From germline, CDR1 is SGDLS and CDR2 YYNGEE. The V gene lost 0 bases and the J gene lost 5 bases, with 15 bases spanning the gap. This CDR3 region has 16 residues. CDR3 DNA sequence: TGTGCCAGCAGCGTAGGGGGCATCCTTGGGGATCAGCCCCAGCATTTT. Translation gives CASSVGGILGDQPQHF. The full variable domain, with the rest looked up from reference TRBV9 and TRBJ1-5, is DSGVTQTPKHLITATGQRVTLRCSPRSGDLSVYWYQQSLDQGLQFLIQYYNGEERAKGNILERFSAQQFPDLHSELNLSSLELGDSALYFCASSVGGILGDQPQHFGDGTRLSIL.

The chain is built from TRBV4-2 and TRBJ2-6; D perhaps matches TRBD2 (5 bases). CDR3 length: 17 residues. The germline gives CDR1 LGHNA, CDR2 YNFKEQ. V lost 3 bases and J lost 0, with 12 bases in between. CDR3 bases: TGTGCCAGCAGCCAGGCCTCTGGGAGCTCTGGGGCCAACGTCCTGACTTTC. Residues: CASSQASGSSGANVLTF.

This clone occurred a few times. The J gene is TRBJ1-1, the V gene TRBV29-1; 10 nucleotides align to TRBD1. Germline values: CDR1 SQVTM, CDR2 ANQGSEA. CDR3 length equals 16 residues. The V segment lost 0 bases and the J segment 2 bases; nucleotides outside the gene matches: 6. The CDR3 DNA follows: TGCAGCGTTGAAGATCTGGGGACAGGGGTTAACACTGAAGCTTTCTTT. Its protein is CSVEDLGTGVNTEAFF.

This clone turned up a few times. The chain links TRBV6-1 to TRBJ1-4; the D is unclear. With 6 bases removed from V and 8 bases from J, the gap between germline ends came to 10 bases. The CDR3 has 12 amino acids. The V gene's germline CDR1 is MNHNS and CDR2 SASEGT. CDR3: CASRFLAEKLFF. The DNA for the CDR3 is TGTGCCAGCAGATTTCTAGCCGAAAAACTGTTTTTT.

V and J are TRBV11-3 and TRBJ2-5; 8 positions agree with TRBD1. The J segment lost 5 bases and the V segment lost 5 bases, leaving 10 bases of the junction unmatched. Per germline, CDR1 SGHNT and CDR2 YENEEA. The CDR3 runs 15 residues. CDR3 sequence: CASSPNRGKGETQYF. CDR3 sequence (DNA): TGTGCCAGCAGCCCGAACAGGGGGAAAGGGGAGACCCAGTACTTC.

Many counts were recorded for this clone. The CDR3 region is CAISGTSGGAKSPYGYTF. CDR3 in DNA: TGTGCCATCAGTGGGACGTCGGGGGGGGCGAAGTCTCCTTATGGCTACACCTTC. The gene calls are TRBV10-3 and TRBJ1-2; perhaps TRBD1 as D (6 bases). Germline V gene lookup returns CDR1 ENHRY and CDR2 SYGVKD. CDR3 length: 18 residues. V gave up 4 bases and J gave up 5 bases, with 26 bases separating them.

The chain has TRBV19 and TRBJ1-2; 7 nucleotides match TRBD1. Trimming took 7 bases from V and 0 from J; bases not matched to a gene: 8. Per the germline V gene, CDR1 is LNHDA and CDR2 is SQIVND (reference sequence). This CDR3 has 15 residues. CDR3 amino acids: CASTSLGTANYGYTF. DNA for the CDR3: TGTGCCAGTACATCCCTGGGGACAGCTAACTATGGCTACACCTTC. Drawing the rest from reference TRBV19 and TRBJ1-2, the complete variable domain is DGGITQSPKYLFRKEGQNVTLSCEQNLNHDAMYWYRQDPGQGLRLIYYSQIVNDFQKGDIAEGYSVSREKKESFPLTVTSAQKNPTAFYLCASTSLGTANYGYTFGSGTRLTVV.

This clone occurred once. The CDR3: CASSRREVGETQYF. The CDR3 coding sequence is TGTGCCAGCAGCCGACGGGAAGTAGGGGAGACCCAGTACTTC. This chain connects TRBV5-5 to TRBJ2-5; D perhaps matches TRBD2 (5 bases). This CDR3 has 14 amino acids. Per germline, CDR1 SGHKS and CDR2 YYEKEE (reference sequence). The germline V and J ends were trimmed by 4 bases and 5 bases, with 15 bases remaining between them.

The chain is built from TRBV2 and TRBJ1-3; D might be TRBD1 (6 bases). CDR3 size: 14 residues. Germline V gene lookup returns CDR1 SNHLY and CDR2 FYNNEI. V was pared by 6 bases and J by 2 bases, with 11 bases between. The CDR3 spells CASSRDMPGNTIYF. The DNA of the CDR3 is TGTGCCAGCAGCCGGGACATGCCTGGAAACACCATATATTTT.

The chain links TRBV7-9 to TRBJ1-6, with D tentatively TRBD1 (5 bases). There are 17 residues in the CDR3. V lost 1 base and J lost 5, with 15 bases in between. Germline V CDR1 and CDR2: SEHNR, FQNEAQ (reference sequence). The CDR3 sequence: CASSLVGWGEDNSPLHF. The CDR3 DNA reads TGTGCCAGCAGCTTAGTGGGATGGGGCGAAGATAATTCACCCCTCCACTTT.

CDR3 region: CASSFSNDAVRGYTF. The CDR3 region has the DNA TGTGCCAGTAGTTTTTCGAACGATGCGGTCCGTGGCTACACCTTC. The V and J genes are TRBV19 and TRBJ1-2, with D uncertain. Germline assignment: CDR1 LNHDA and CDR2 SQIVND (reference sequence). This CDR3 region has 15 residues. The V end was cut by 5 bases, the J end by 7 bases, with 20 bases between.

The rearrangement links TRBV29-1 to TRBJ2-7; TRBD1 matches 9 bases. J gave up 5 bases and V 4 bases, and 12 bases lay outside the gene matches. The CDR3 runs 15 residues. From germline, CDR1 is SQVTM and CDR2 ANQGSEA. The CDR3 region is CSVGDRDRVSNEQYF. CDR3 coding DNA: TGCAGCGTTGGTGACCGGGACAGGGTTTCCAACGAGCAGTACTTC.

CDR3 sequence (DNA): TGCGCCAGCAGCCAGGGACAGTGGGAGACCCAGTACTTC. Translation gives CASSQGQWETQYF. This chain uses TRBV4-1 with TRBJ2-5, with 7 bases lining up with TRBD1. The CDR3 is 13 residues long. The V and J ends lost 3 bases and 5 bases, in that order; junction bases with no gene match: 3. Germline V gene data show CDR1 as MGHRA and CDR2 as YSYEKL.

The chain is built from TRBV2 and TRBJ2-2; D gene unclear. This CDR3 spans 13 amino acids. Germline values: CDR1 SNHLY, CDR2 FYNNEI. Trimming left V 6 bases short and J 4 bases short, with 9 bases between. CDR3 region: CASSYYLTGELFF. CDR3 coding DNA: TGTGCCAGCAGCTACTACCTCACCGGGGAGCTGTTTTTT. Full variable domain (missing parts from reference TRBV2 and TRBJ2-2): EPEVTQTPSHQVTQMGQEVILRCVPISNHLYFYWYRQILGQKVEFLVSFYNNEISEKSEIFDDQFSVERPDGSNFTLKIRSTKLEDSAMYFCASSYYLTGELFFGEGSRLTVL.

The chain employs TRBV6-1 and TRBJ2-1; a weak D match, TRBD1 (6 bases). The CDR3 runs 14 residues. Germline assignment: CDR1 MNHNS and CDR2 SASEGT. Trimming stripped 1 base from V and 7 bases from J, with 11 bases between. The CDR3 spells CASSEVTGPNEQFF. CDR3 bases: TGTGCCAGCAGTGAAGTCACAGGGCCTAATGAGCAGTTCTTC.